This TCR beta chain originates from a study of blood T cell repertoires in COVID-19. Methods used by the authors: Quantification of nucleated cells was approximated via reference gene primer amplification. The repertoire was sequenced with immunoSEQ multiplex PCR; TCRdb's copy has only in-frame clones and lacks some. The DNA gave D and trimming, while V, J and clone size come from that table. This sample has roughly 400,000 clones, with roughly 88% found just once. The length of the CDR3 is 19 residues. Per germline, CDR1 WSHSY and CDR2 SAAADI. Unmatched junction bases numbered 17, after V lost 6 bases and J lost 3 bases.

The receptor was derived from a woman aged 35 to 49 with acute COVID-19. The sequencing sample was made of PBMCs or T cells enriched from blood (not recorded which). The chain links TRBV10-2 to TRBJ2-1, with 10 bases identical to TRBD2. The CDR3 nucleotides read TGCGCCAGCAGCAAAGCGGGGGGGCCCGGGCATGGCTACTACAATGAGCAGTTCTTC. This sequence encodes CASSKAGGPGHGYYNEQFF.